These 10 T cell receptor beta chains share one sample of origin, sequenced in a study of post-analysis software for immune sequencing data. The TCR beta cDNA libraries carried unique molecular identifiers. TCRdb used MiXCR to reprocess the PCR reads, holding one entry per CDR3 protein. The data hold a few hundred thousand distinct CDR3 sequences, with around 37% observed a single time. Study-wide results and limits: Controls had lower frequencies than patients of four or five TRBV segments, which included TRBV5-6, TRBV5-1 and TRBV20-1.

These TCRs are of unknown antigen specificity. Input material: blood. The receptors originated from a girl aged 5 to 17 with multiple sclerosis.

The chain employs TRBV6-1 and TRBJ2-1; 9 positions match TRBD1. CDR1 and CDR2 from the germline V gene are MNHNS and SASEGT. The CDR3 runs to 14 residues. V gave up 9 bases and J gave up 4 bases; unmatched junction bases: 7. In DNA, the CDR3 is TGTGCCAGTTACGGGACAGGGACATACAATGAGCAGTTCTTC. Its protein product is CASYGTGTYNEQFF.

The gene calls are TRBV18 and TRBJ2-5; D is unclear. CDR1 and CDR2 (germline): KGHSH, LQKENI. CDR3 length: 12 amino acids. Trimming pared 6 bases from V and 5 bases from J, leaving 10 bases between. The CDR3 loop reads CASSLDGETQYF. The DNA of the CDR3 is TGTGCCAGCTCCCTCGACGGGGAGACCCAGTACTTC.

This clonotype was seen a handful of times. The V gene is TRBV20-1, the J gene TRBJ2-1; 13 bases match TRBD2. V shed 3 bases and J 0 bases; nucleotides not matched to a gene: 5. The V gene's germline CDR1 is DFQATT and CDR2 SNEGSKA (reference sequence). The CDR3 is 17 residues long. The CDR3 sequence is CSARLGLAGSSYNEQFF. CDR3 in DNA: TGCAGTGCTAGGTTGGGACTAGCGGGGAGCTCCTACAATGAGCAGTTCTTC.

This sequence joins TRBV12-3 or TRBV12-4 and TRBJ2-1, with 9 bases aligning to TRBD2. After removal of 5 bases from V and 3 bases from J, the junction contained 5 bases not matched to a gene. The CDR3 consists of 15 residues. CDR3 sequence reads: CASSPSGALYNEQFF. The CDR3 DNA reads TGTGCCAGCAGTCCTAGCGGGGCCCTCTACAATGAGCAGTTCTTC.

This clonotype was detected a few times. The V and J genes are TRBV4-2 and TRBJ2-7; tentatively, D is TRBD1 (6 bases). The CDR3 has 16 residues. V lost 2 bases and J 3 bases, leaving 17 bases between the germline ends. Germline CDR1 is LGHNA and CDR2 is YNFKEQ. CDR3 bases: TGTGCCAGCAGCCAACTTCTTGACCGGGACAACTACGAGCAGTACTTC. This codes for CASSQLLDRDNYEQYF.

This sequence joins TRBV28 and TRBJ2-1; no reliable D call. Deletions cut 2 bases from V and 0 bases from J, with 11 bases between. The length of the CDR3 is 16 residues. The germline V gene encodes CDR1 MDHEN and CDR2 SYDVKM. CDR3 sequence (DNA): TGTGCCAGCAGTTTACTAGGAACGGCCTCCTACAATGAGCAGTTCTTC. This gives the protein CASSLLGTASYNEQFF.

This clonotype was detected many times. This chain links TRBV6-5 with TRBJ1-1; D possibly corresponds to TRBD1 (5 bases). The length of the CDR3 is 14 residues. Germline assignment: CDR1 MNHEY and CDR2 SVGAGI. Trimming removed 2 bases at V and 1 base at J, with 8 bases between. For the CDR3, the DNA is TGTGCCAGCAGTTACGATGGGGGGAACACTGAAGCTTTCTTT. Its translation is CASSYDGGNTEAFF.

V is TRBV5-1 and J is TRBJ2-5; 10 bases agree with TRBD2. This CDR3 region has 15 residues. Losses at the gene ends were 2 bases for V and 5 bases for J; bases not matched to a gene: 6. Germline values: CDR1 SGHRS, CDR2 YFSETQ. In DNA form, the CDR3 reads TGCGCCAGCAGCTTCGGGACTAGCGCTTGGGAGACCCAGTACTTC. Translation: CASSFGTSAWETQYF.

The rearrangement uses TRBV7-9 and TRBJ2-1; TRBD1 matches 8 bases. J lost 5 bases, V lost 0 bases, and 9 bases had no gene match. This CDR3 region has 17 residues. Germline V CDR1 and CDR2: SEHNR, FQNEAQ (reference sequence). CDR3 in DNA: TGTGCCAGCAGCTTAGCGGCCCGCAGGGGGCCACACAATGAGCAGTTCTTC. Amino acid sequence: CASSLAARRGPHNEQFF.

This clonotype appeared a few times. V gene TRBV29-1 combines with J gene TRBJ2-1; no clear D gene. Germline V gene sequence: CDR1 SQVTM, CDR2 ANQGSEA. V shed 7 bases and J shed 3 bases, with 10 bases lying between them. This CDR3 has 12 amino acids. CDR3 nucleotide sequence: TGCAGCGCCCGCTGGGGCTACAATGAGCAGTTCTTC. Translated: CSARWGYNEQFF.